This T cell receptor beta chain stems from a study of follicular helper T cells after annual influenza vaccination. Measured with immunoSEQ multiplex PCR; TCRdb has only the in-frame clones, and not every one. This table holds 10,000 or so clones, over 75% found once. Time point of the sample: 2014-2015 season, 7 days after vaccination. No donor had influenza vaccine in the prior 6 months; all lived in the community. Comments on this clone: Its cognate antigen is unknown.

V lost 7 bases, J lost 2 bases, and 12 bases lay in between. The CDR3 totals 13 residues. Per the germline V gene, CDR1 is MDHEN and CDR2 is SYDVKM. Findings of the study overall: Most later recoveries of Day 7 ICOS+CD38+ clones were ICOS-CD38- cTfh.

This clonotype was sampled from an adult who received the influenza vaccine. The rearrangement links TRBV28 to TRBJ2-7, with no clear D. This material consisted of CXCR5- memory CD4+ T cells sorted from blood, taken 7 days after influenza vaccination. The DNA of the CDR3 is TGTGCCAGCACTCTAAGGACGGCCTACGAGCAGTACTTC. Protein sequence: CASTLRTAYEQYF.